Reported below is one TCR beta chain. Some clones are missing from TCRdb's copy, which holds only in-frame ones; the method was immunoSEQ multiplex PCR. The sample has roughly 150,000 clones; 76% are singletons. This entry belongs to a study of blood T cell repertoires in COVID-19. The V gene's germline CDR1 is LGHNT and CDR2 FRNRAP. V lost 1 base and J lost 5; bases outside the gene matches: 9. The CDR3 loop spans 17 amino acids. This receptor was taken from a man in his 60s with acute or convalescent COVID-19. Sequenced input: peripheral blood. V is TRBV12-5 and J is TRBJ2-1; 9 nucleotides match TRBD1. CDR3 loop: CASGLEIRTGENNEQFF. CDR3 DNA: TGTGCTAGTGGTTTGGAGATCAGGACAGGGGAGAACAATGAGCAGTTCTTC.